This entry is about one T cell receptor beta chain. The data originate from a study of blood T cell repertoires in COVID-19. Generated by immunoSEQ multiplex PCR, the TCRdb table keeps only in-frame clones and is missing some. The table records tens of thousands of clones, approximately 82% of them present only once. The V gene's germline CDR1 is SGHTA and CDR2 FQGNSA. The trim removed 1 base at V and 4 bases at J, leaving 2 bases unmatched. This CDR3 region has 14 residues. The receptor's source is a human donor in a cohort sampled during active COVID-19. The specimen was peripheral blood. The chain uses TRBV7-2 and TRBJ2-7; TRBD1 matches at 9 bases. The CDR3 loop reads CASSLGQGGYEQYF. The DNA for the CDR3 is TGTGCCAGCAGCTTAGGACAGGGGGGATACGAGCAGTACTTC.